This TCR beta chain appears in the sequencing data of a study of T cells in Graves' hyperthyroidism and ophthalmopathy (dated by TCRdb to about 2019). In terms of the full investigation: Peripheral blood samples were taken at initial diagnosis, before any treatment was given. A discovery cohort of fewer than 110 patients, roughly 45 with Graves' ophthalmopathy and roughly 59 with stable Graves' hyperthyroidism, was used to find distinguishing TCR V-J signatures. In addition, the study compared T-cell repertoires in thyroid tissue and in blood from five to seven Graves' hyperthyroidism patients. Whether ophthalmopathy could be predicted prospectively was tested in an independent validation cohort made up of 18 to 20 hyperthyroidism patients plus 17 patients who later progressed to ophthalmopathy. According to the paper, TCR Vbeta CDR3 sequencing was carried out on roughly 130 peripheral blood samples, which came from fewer than 50 ophthalmopathy, fewer than 80 hyperthyroidism and about 17 progressor patients. The approximately 100 discovery patients were randomly split 7:3 into training and test sets. After sampling, hyperthyroidism patients received methimazole starting at 30 mg daily, and ophthalmopathy patients received high-dose intravenous methylprednisolone.

Ten or more counts support this clonotype. Its antigen is unknown. No much larger clone exists at a distance of one base, and base qualities are not known. The TCR beta CDR3 regions were amplified from RNA transcripts. For the first round of RT-PCR on the TCR CDR3, the HTBI primer set was used together with the Qiagen OneStep RT-PCR kit. The libraries were constructed in a second round of multiplex PCR and then size-selected and purified. Libraries were sequenced paired-end with 100 bp reads on an Illumina HiSeq2000. As for the authors' bioinformatics: SOAPnuke was used to process the raw data, removing reads that contained adapters or uncalled bases, had a mean Phred below 15, or lacked an exact match to the constant primer or identifier. COPE v1.2.5 was used to merge high-quality paired reads, and clonotypes were defined as unique nucleotide sequences. MiTCR v1.1 was used to align clonotypes to the IMGT TRBV, TRBD and TRBJ reference segments. Analysis was restricted to V-J combinations with a frequency above 0.0001, which covered approximately 99% of repertoires. The TCS score was defined as F50 (clonal expansion) divided by E x V (chaos), with BLOSUM62-based TCRdist calculated between CDR3 peptides within each V-J. Welch's t-statistics and random forest reduced fewer than 600 V-J features to roughly 13, which were used in a naive Bayes classifier (R e1071). TCRdb reanalyzed the raw reads on its own, using fastp at Q25 for trimming and MiXCR for clone calling, and kept in-frame beta chains. CDR3 protein duplicates are merged, each entry listing the most common genes and DNA. TCRdb, not the original authors, processed these V and J calls. This sample has approximately 28,000 distinct CDR3 sequences in its table, and under 55% of those were observed once. The ten most abundant clones make up over 9% of the sample.

Study-level results and caveats: Sample size was not statistically predetermined, and investigators were not blinded to group allocation. In cross-validation, a model built on a 13 V-J signature told ophthalmopathy apart from stable hyperthyroidism with approximately 91% sensitivity and approximately 84% specificity, and in testing the same model reached 80%/75%. Blood samples also contained most of the expanded thyroid clonotypes (frequency above 0.001), which suggests that blood repertoires may reflect thyroid immune responses. In validation, the model predicted progression to ophthalmopathy a median of roughly 6.1 months before onset, with roughly 70% sensitivity and about 75% specificity.

A patient counted as having stable Graves' hyperthyroidism if no progression to ophthalmopathy occurred over 18 months of follow-up. Hyperthyroidism patients were newly diagnosed, had a disease duration of under 2 months, and were aged 18 to 65 years. Any patient with an uncontrolled infection, another autoimmune disease, pregnancy or lactation was excluded. Diagnoses were established on the basis of clinical symptoms, serum thyroxine and TRAb, thyroid ultrasound, and orbital computed tomography. Ficoll-Paque density gradient centrifugation was used to isolate PBMCs from around 10 ml of fresh peripheral blood. Total RNA was extracted with Trizol reagent, and quality was checked on an Agilent 2100 Bioanalyzer. Trimming at the junction amounts to 8 bases on V and 6 bases on J, and the germline ends lie 13 bases apart. The CDR3 has 12 amino acids, counting the end cysteine and phenylalanine. The sequence is cut down to CDR3 DNA, 36 bases in frame from base 1. The germline V gene sets CDR1 to MNHNS and CDR2 to SASEGT.

The chain is made from TRBV6-1 and TRBJ1-1; D gene: possibly TRBD1, on 6 matching bases. The sample comprised blood. The receptor comes from a woman aged 30 to 39 with Graves' hyperthyroidism. The nucleotide sequence is TGTGCCAGCCCGGGGGCGGGGCCTGAAGCTTTCTTT. Translated, this is CASPGAGPEAFF.